Shown below are 24 T cell receptor beta chains from a single sample sequenced in a study of neurological immune-mediated disorders. Using its own MiXCR run on the 5' RACE reads, TCRdb lists one record per CDR3 protein. Of 50,000 to 70,000 distinct CDR3 sequences listed, 3.4% are singletons. Sequencing used PBMCs. Receptors were obtained from a man in his forties or fifties with multiple sclerosis.

This clonotype showed up many times. J is TRBJ2-1 and V is TRBV20-1, with 9 nucleotides matching TRBD2. Germline V gene sequence: CDR1 DFQATT, CDR2 SNEGSKA (reference sequence). CDR3 length equals 14 residues. Germline trimming cut 8 bases from V and 8 bases from J; bases unmatched to any gene: 13. CDR3 amino acids: CSPVSGGRRDEQFF. In DNA, the CDR3 is TGCAGTCCAGTTAGCGGGGGAAGGAGGGATGAGCAGTTCTTC.

There are many counts of this clonotype. The chain combines TRBV5-1 with TRBJ2-7; 9 bases map to TRBD1. Trimming cost V 0 bases and J 2 bases; bases outside gene matches: 6. Per the germline V gene, CDR1 is SGHRS and CDR2 is YFSETQ. The CDR3 has 16 amino acids. CDR3 protein: CASSLVLGQGAYEQYF. In nucleotides, the CDR3 is TGCGCCAGCAGCTTGGTTTTGGGACAGGGTGCCTACGAGCAGTACTTC. The full variable domain, its missing parts supplied by reference TRBV5-1 and TRBJ2-7, is KAGVTQTPRYLIKTRGQQVTLSCSPISGHRSVSWYQQTPGQGLQFLFEYFSETQRNKGNFPGRFSGRQFSNSRSEMNVSTLELGDSALYLCASSLVLGQGAYEQYFGPGTRLTVT.

This clonotype has at least ten counts. This sequence joins TRBV5-1 and TRBJ1-6, with no clear D. The CDR3 consists of 15 residues. Germline CDR1 is SGHRS and CDR2 is YFSETQ. V lost 0 bases, J lost 8 bases, and 12 bases lay in between. CDR3 amino acids: CASSLESGQYSPLHF. The DNA of the CDR3 is TGCGCCAGCAGCTTGGAATCCGGGCAATATTCACCCCTCCACTTT.

There are many counts of this clonotype. This sequence joins TRBV5-1 and TRBJ2-1, with TRBD2 matching over 11 bases. This CDR3 region has 15 residues. Germline trimming cut 4 bases from V and 9 bases from J; bases unmatched to any gene: 9. Germline CDR1 is SGHRS and CDR2 is YFSETQ. DNA of the CDR3: TGCGCCAGCAGCCCCACCGGGACTAGCGGATTTGAGCAGTTCTTC. Translation: CASSPTGTSGFEQFF.

The J gene is TRBJ1-5, the V gene TRBV6-5, with D possibly being TRBD1 (5 bases). The V end was cut by 5 bases, the J end by 1 base, with 12 bases between. This CDR3 has 15 amino acids. Germline V gene lookup returns CDR1 MNHEY and CDR2 SVGAGI. The CDR3 is CASSPDRTSNQPQHF. CDR3 nucleotide sequence: TGTGCCAGCAGTCCCGACAGAACAAGCAATCAGCCCCAGCATTTT.

In its sample, this clonotype was seen many times. The CDR3 nucleotides read TGCAGTGCTAGAGCCCCCGGAAGACTAGCGGGGCCCACAGATACGCAGTATTTT. Protein sequence: CSARAPGRLAGPTDTQYF. The rearrangement links TRBV20-1 to TRBJ2-3, with 11 bases matching TRBD2. The V segment lost 1 base and the J segment 2 bases; nucleotides outside the gene matches: 11. The CDR3 spans 18 residues. Per the germline V gene, CDR1 is DFQATT and CDR2 is SNEGSKA (reference sequence).

This clonotype has at least ten counts. J is TRBJ1-2 and V is TRBV10-2, with 9 positions matching TRBD1. Unmatched junction bases numbered 16, after V lost 11 bases and J lost 3 bases. In germline, CDR1 is WSHSY, CDR2 SAAADI. This CDR3 contains 16 residues. The CDR3 DNA reads as TGCGCCCTTGGCGGAAACTCCGGGACAGGGCACTATGGCTACACCTTC. Its protein is CALGGNSGTGHYGYTF.

Ten or more counts support this clonotype. Here the CDR3 DNA reads TGCAGTGCTAGAGCGGCCGGGGGGCTAAGCACAGATACGCAGTATTTT. Translation gives CSARAAGGLSTDTQYF. The rearrangement uses TRBV20-1 and TRBJ2-3, with TRBD2 as a possible D gene (7 bases). This CDR3 has 16 amino acids. Per the germline V gene, CDR1 is DFQATT and CDR2 is SNEGSKA (reference sequence). The V end lost 1 base, the J end lost 0 bases, and 14 bases lay between the germline ends.

A few counts support this clonotype. This could be a read error, since a much larger clone is one nucleotide away. The V gene is TRBV5-1, the J gene TRBJ2-7, with D uncertain. Germline V lookup: CDR1 SGHRS, CDR2 YFSETQ. The V gene lost 3 bases and the J gene lost 3 bases, with 13 bases spanning the gap. The CDR3 totals 14 residues. The CDR3 is CASSWGKGLYEQYF. CDR3 coding DNA: TGCGCCAGCAGCTGGGGAAAGGGCCTCTACGAGCAGTACTTC. The complete variable domain, with remaining parts taken from reference TRBV5-1 and TRBJ2-7, reads KAGVTQTPRYLIKTRGQQVTLSCSPISGHRSVSWYQQTPGQGLQFLFEYFSETQRNKGNFPGRFSGRQFSNSRSEMNVSTLELGDSALYLCASSWGKGLYEQYFGPGTRLTVT.

There are many counts of this clonotype. V gene TRBV12-3 or TRBV12-4 combines with J gene TRBJ1-5, with unresolved D. V lost 5 bases to trimming and J lost 5 bases, with 10 bases between them. CDR3 length: 13 amino acids. This chain's CDR3 is CASSGNMDQPQHF. The CDR3, as DNA: TGTGCCAGCAGTGGGAATATGGATCAGCCCCAGCATTTT.

This clonotype was found many times. This chain connects TRBV2 to TRBJ2-3, with D perhaps matching TRBD2 (5 bases). The V and J ends lost 8 bases and 4 bases respectively, with 13 bases between them. The germline gives CDR1 SNHLY, CDR2 FYNNEI. CDR3 length: 13 residues. The CDR3: CASPGGRADTQYF. In DNA, the CDR3 is TGTGCCAGCCCTGGCGGGCGGGCAGATACGCAGTATTTT.

This clonotype was detected ten times or more. The genes are TRBV24-1 and TRBJ2-3; 7 bases fit TRBD2. CDR3 length: 16 residues. Germline CDR1 reads KGHDR; CDR2 reads SFDVKD. V lost 4 bases, J lost 3 bases, and 9 bases stayed unmatched. The DNA of the CDR3 is TGTGCCACCAGTGACCTGAAGCGGGGAGAAACAGATACGCAGTATTTT. Protein: CATSDLKRGETDTQYF.

This clonotype was seen repeatedly, ten times or more. The chain carries TRBV11-2 and TRBJ1-1; D gene unclear. Trimming took 5 bases from V and 5 from J, leaving 15 bases between them. The germline V gene encodes CDR1 SGHAT and CDR2 FQNNGV. This CDR3 comprises 14 residues. The CDR3 DNA reads TGTGCCAGCAGCCAAGGTCGTCTAGGGACTGAAGCTTTCTTT. Translation: CASSQGRLGTEAFF.

This clonotype was detected many times. The chain has TRBV7-9 and TRBJ2-2; 8 bases line up with TRBD1. J was trimmed by 9 bases and V by 1 base; bases with no gene match: 10. Germline values: CDR1 SEHNR, CDR2 FQNEAQ (reference sequence). This CDR3 has 16 amino acids. CDR3 in DNA: TGTGCCAGCAGCTTAGAGGGACAGGTCGCCCGCAGGGAGCTGTTTTTT. This gives the protein CASSLEGQVARRELFF.

There are a few counts of this clonotype. Here the CDR3 reads CASSDSHSYEQYF. CDR3 nucleotides: TGTGCCAGCAGTGACTCTCACAGCTACGAGCAGTACTTC. V and J are TRBV6-1 and TRBJ2-7; no clear D. This CDR3 has 13 amino acids. Germline V lookup: CDR1 MNHNS, CDR2 SASEGT. V was trimmed by 3 bases and J by 3 bases, leaving 9 bases between them.

This clonotype was seen repeatedly, ten times or more. This chain connects TRBV3-1 to TRBJ2-1; 13 bases map to TRBD2. The germline V gene has CDR1 LGHDT and CDR2 YNNKEL (reference sequence). V trimming: 7 bases; J trimming: 6 bases; junction bases outside the gene matches: 6. The CDR3 is 15 amino acids. This CDR3 is CASTPGLAGINEQFF. The CDR3 DNA is TGTGCCAGCACCCCGGGACTAGCGGGGATCAATGAGCAGTTCTTC.

This clonotype appeared a few times. J is TRBJ1-1 and V is TRBV6-6; D call uncertain. The germline CDR1 and CDR2 sequences are MNHNY and SVGAGI (reference sequence). Trimming took off 2 bases at V and 4 bases at J, with 8 bases between the two ends. This CDR3 has 13 amino acids. CDR3 residues: CASSYAEGTEAFF. The CDR3, as DNA: TGTGCCAGCAGTTACGCGGAGGGCACTGAAGCTTTCTTT.

This clonotype was seen at least ten times. CDR3 DNA: TGTGCCAGCTCACCAACTCGTGAGGAGACCCAGTACTTC. It codes for CASSPTREETQYF. The chain recombines TRBV18 with TRBJ2-5, with D unclear. CDR3 length equals 13 residues. V was cut by 2 bases and J by 5 bases, with 9 bases left in between. Germline V lookup: CDR1 KGHSH, CDR2 LQKENI.

This clonotype was counted many times. This chain joins TRBV20-1 and TRBJ2-3, with 11 nucleotides matching TRBD2. Per germline, CDR1 DFQATT and CDR2 SNEGSKA (reference sequence). V shed 5 bases and J 2 bases; nucleotides not matched to a gene: 6. The CDR3 covers 15 residues. In DNA, the CDR3 is TGCAGTGCTTCGATAGCGGGGGGGGTCACAGATACGCAGTATTTT. It yields the protein CSASIAGGVTDTQYF.

This clonotype was detected ten times or more. The J gene is TRBJ2-5, the V gene TRBV4-1, with 10 positions matching TRBD2. The CDR3 loop spans 15 amino acids. J was trimmed by 5 bases and V by 3 bases; bases with no gene match: 6. CDR1 is MGHRA and CDR2 is YSYEKL in the germline V gene. CDR3 loop: CASSQTGTSEETQYF. The DNA of the CDR3 is TGCGCCAGCAGCCAGACCGGGACTAGCGAGGAGACCCAGTACTTC.

This clonotype was observed at least ten times. This chain links TRBV27 with TRBJ2-7; TRBD1 aligns across 11 bases. The germline V gene encodes CDR1 MNHEY and CDR2 SMNVEV (reference sequence). V trimming: 4 bases; J trimming: 5 bases; junction bases outside the gene matches: 4. The CDR3 runs 14 residues. DNA for the CDR3: TGTGCCAGCAGTTCACGGACAGGGGGCAACGAGCAGTACTTC. It is translated as CASSSRTGGNEQYF.

The chain has TRBV6-5 and TRBJ1-2, with a possible D match to TRBD1 (5 bases). This CDR3 has 15 amino acids. Germline CDR1 MNHEY, CDR2 SVGAGI. V dropped 6 bases and J dropped 5 bases, with 19 bases sitting between them. In DNA form, the CDR3 reads TGTGCCAGCAGGGAACAAGGGGTTTTGGAGTATGGCTACACCTTC. Protein: CASREQGVLEYGYTF.

As regards this clonotype: A much larger clone lies one base from this, so it may be a read error. The rearrangement joins TRBV7-9 to TRBJ1-2, with D tentatively TRBD1 (5 bases). V gave up 5 bases and J gave up 5 bases, with 9 bases separating them. CDR3 length: 12 residues. Germline CDR1 is SEHNR and CDR2 is FQNEAQ (reference sequence). The DNA of the CDR3 is TGTGCCAGCAGCATAGACAGTTATGGCTACACCTTC. Amino acid sequence: CASSIDSYGYTF.

In this sample, this clonotype turned up many times. The chain recombines TRBV29-1 with TRBJ2-5, with D possibly being TRBD1 (5 bases). Between the trimmed V and J ends, which lost 4 bases and 6 bases, there was a span of 12 bases. This CDR3 has 12 amino acids. Per the germline V gene, CDR1 is SQVTM and CDR2 is ANQGSEA. The CDR3 region has the DNA TGCAGCGTTGGCCAGGGCGGACAGACCCAGTACTTC. Amino acid sequence: CSVGQGGQTQYF.